This T cell receptor (beta chain) was sequenced during a study of blood T cell repertoires in COVID-19. Study information: The United States, Italy and Spain were the sources of the acute and convalescent COVID-19 samples. T cells, B-cell-depleted T cells, or PBMCs supplied cDNA or gDNA.

Authors' methods: Reference gene primers were amplified, and this amplification served to estimate nucleated cell counts. Produced via immunoSEQ multiplex PCR; TCRdb's table is partial and in-frame only. V, J and clone size were drawn from that table, and D and trimming were deduced from the DNA. Of 250,000 to 300,000 clones listed, roughly 90% are singletons. This clonotype originated in a man in his forties or fifties with acute or convalescent COVID-19. Specimen: peripheral blood.

CDR3 in amino acids: CASSLGLAGGSLFF. CDR3 DNA sequence: TGTGCCAGCAGTCTTGGACTAGCGGGGGGTTCCCTGTTCTTC. V usage is TRBV2 and J usage is TRBJ2-1; 14 bases align to TRBD2. The CDR3 length is 14 residues. With 5 bases clipped from V and 15 bases from J, the junction kept 9 bases outside the gene matches. CDR1 is SNHLY, CDR2 FYNNEI, per germline.